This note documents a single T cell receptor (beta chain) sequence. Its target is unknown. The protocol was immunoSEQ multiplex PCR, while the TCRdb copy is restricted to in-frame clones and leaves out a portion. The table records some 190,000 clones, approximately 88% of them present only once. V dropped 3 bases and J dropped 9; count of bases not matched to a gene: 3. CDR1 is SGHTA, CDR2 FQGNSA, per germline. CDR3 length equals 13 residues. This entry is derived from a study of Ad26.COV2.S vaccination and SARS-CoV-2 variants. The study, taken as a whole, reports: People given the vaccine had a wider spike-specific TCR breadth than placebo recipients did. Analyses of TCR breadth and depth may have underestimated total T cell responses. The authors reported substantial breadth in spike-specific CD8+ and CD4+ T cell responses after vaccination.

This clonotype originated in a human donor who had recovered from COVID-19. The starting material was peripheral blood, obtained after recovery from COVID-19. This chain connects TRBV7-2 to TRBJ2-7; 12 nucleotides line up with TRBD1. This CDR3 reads CASSLGQGARQYF. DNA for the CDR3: TGTGCCAGCAGCTTGGGACAGGGGGCGCGGCAGTACTTC.